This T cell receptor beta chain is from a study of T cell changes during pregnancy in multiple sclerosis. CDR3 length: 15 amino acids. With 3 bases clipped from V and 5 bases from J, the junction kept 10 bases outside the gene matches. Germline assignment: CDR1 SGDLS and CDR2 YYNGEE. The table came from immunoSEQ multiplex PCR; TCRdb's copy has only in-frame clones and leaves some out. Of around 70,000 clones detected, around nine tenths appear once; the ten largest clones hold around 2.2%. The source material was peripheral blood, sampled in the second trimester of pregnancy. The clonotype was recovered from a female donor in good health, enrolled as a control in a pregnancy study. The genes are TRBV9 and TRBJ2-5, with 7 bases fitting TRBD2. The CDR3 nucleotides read TGTGCCAGCAGCGCCTCTCGCAGGGAGGGCGAGACCCAGTACTTC. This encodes CASSASRREGETQYF. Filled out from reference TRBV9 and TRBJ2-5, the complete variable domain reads DSGVTQTPKHLITATGQRVTLRCSPRSGDLSVYWYQQSLDQGLQFLIQYYNGEERAKGNILERFSAQQFPDLHSELNLSSLELGDSALYFCASSASRREGETQYFGPGTRLLVL.